The present T cell receptor beta chain was sequenced within a study of blood T cells in healthy people across ages. In the study overall: Researchers report that template switching captured about one barcoded beta molecule per two T cells. Study-level findings and limits: Compared with aged donors, long-lived donors showed fewer expanded clones, suggesting selection. Across samples, TCR beta diversity tracked strongly with naive T cell percentage. Roughly linearly, TCR beta diversity per million T cells fell as age increased.

With 4 bases removed from V and 1 base from J, the gap between germline ends came to 13 bases. The germline CDR1 and CDR2 sequences are ENHRY and SYGVKD. The CDR3 runs 15 residues. As for this clonotype: Its antigen is as yet unknown.

PCR was performed a second time for about 6 to 11 cycles using a sample-barcoded 5' primer and a J-beta primer mix. TCRdb reprocessed the 5' RACE reads with MiXCR, giving one entry per CDR3 protein. The data show 550,000 to 650,000 distinct CDR3 sequences, roughly 31% seen once. The chain joins TRBV10-3 to TRBJ1-1; perhaps TRBD1 as D (6 bases). The sequence came from an elderly woman in good health. Sequences were obtained from blood. This CDR3 reads CAISGSGQKNTEAFF. The DNA of the CDR3 is TGTGCCATCAGTGGGTCCGGACAGAAGAACACTGAAGCTTTCTTT.